This T cell receptor (beta chain) comes out of a study of cytomegalovirus exposure and HLA in healthy donors (dated by TCRdb to between 2016 and 2019). Study-level background: An earlier analysis of fewer than 750 of the donors reported under 300 Gb of sequence data and approximately 120 million unique TCR beta sequences obtained from about 200 million T cells. The study profiled the T cell repertoires of hundreds of subjects by immunosequencing and related them to cytomegalovirus serostatus. Four or five DR-DQ haplotypes were treated as single units for association and clustering because of strong linkage in the cohort. A later analysis re-analyzed previously published TCR beta repertoires from approximately 700 donors and added high-resolution HLA genotyping to study TCR occurrence patterns. Among roughly 400 genotyped donors of the cohort, an average of around 240,000 unique TCR beta nucleotide sequences was sequenced per donor, of which roughly 17% were non-productive. The later analysis used no new phenotypic data to find candidate immune exposures, relying instead on TCR beta sequences and their occurrence across donors. The study was designed to test whether signatures of past pathogen exposure could be identified by cataloging public T cell receptors. In addition to the first cohort of 666 subjects, a separate validation cohort of about 120 different subjects was used. Both class I and class II loci were covered by HLA typing, at four-digit resolution. Genome-wide SNP genotypes for about 60% of the roughly 700 donors were used in a later genetic analysis, which treated that subset as a discovery cohort. An earlier analysis of more than 450 of the donors used high-throughput TCR beta sequencing to judge whether each TCR beta V gene segment behaved as functional or pseudogenic. Every repertoire in the discovery cohort had been generated on one and the same sequencing platform. An early release that covered some 640 HLA-typed donors contained approximately 290 gigabases of sequencing data and tens of millions of unique TCR sequences. Donor age, sex, ethnicity and CMV serostatus were compiled together with the repertoire data. Of the 300 to 400 genotyped donors, approximately 82% fell in the genetic ancestry cluster associated with self-reported Caucasian donors. The study combined high-throughput TCR immunosequencing, statistical association of individual TCRs with disease status, and machine learning to predict cytomegalovirus infection status. The number of typed donors differed by locus: about 620-640 for A, B, C, DRB1 and DQB1; 500 to 550 for DQA1; roughly 600 for DPA1; and about 450 for DPB1. On the study overall, not on this receptor specifically: Correlated functional status among segregating V segments might be attributable to linkage disequilibrium, but an unknown experimental factor could not be ruled out. The 87-base-pair reads could not distinguish some IMGT-functional V segments, including TRBV6-2 and TRBV6-3, so those segments were excluded. In the study, approximately 160 TCR beta chains were listed as associated with cytomegalovirus. In a later analysis, the rate of TCR association differed among HLA loci, with DRB1 alleles having the most associated TCRs and HLA-C alleles having the fewest. The sequencing pipeline was judged likely to have produced a cluster of highly shared sequence variants as a technical artifact. Because some donors lacked HLA typing at each locus, the association tests relied only on the typed subset. Sequencing depth was assumed to be roughly uniform across donors in the presence/absence analyses, though that assumption may not hold. A later analysis found that most CMV-associated TCR beta chains appeared HLA-restricted, with HLA associations seemingly driven largely by CMV exposure. A later genetic analysis associated a missense DCLRE1C variant with V-gene and J-gene trimming of TCR beta chains, and an independent cohort replicated the association. While some public TCRs were present in many individuals, most TCR sequences turned up only very rarely across donors. In a later genetic analysis, fewer N-insertions in productive TCRs were reported among donors in an Asian-associated ancestry cluster than the 666-donor mean. The authors suggested that the approach could potentially be extended to other disease states and immunological phenotypes. This cohort had only TCR beta chains sequenced, and the lack of alpha or paired-chain data limited which features could be detected. A further reported finding was that TCR beta sequences accurately predicted the HLA-A and HLA-B alleles for most subjects in the first cohort. In a later analysis, several top co-occurrence clusters were reported to appear linked to parvovirus B19, influenza, CMV and Epstein-Barr virus. Because counts were too low, roughly 16 rarely observed V segments, including chromosome 9 orphons, were left out of the earlier analysis of 587 of the donors. Specific HLA alleles were associated with roughly 17,000 TCR beta sequences at a false discovery rate of 0.05 in a later analysis. Assigning TCR associations to individual alleles was difficult when HLA alleles, especially DR and DQ, strongly co-occurred. In both the original and validation cohorts, the classifier was reported to diagnose cytomegalovirus status with high specificity and sensitivity. For the cohort, immune exposure information was limited to CMV serostatus. Broadly in line with IMGT annotations, most TCR beta V segments showed up in productive rearrangements about 90% or about 30% of the time in an earlier analysis of approximately 640 of the donors. In vitro tests confirmed that three of the cytomegalovirus-associated TCR beta chains recognize cytomegalovirus antigens. A later analysis found that HLA-associated TCR beta chains were more clonally expanded and had lower generation probabilities than equally common non-associated chains.

For this clone: Its antigen remains undetermined. Per-base quality was not reported, and no clone a single base away is much larger than it.

The cohort comprised 710 or so healthy bone marrow donors. At the time of sampling, all cohort members were nominally healthy, though unrecorded immune exposures were likely present. The donor tested CMV seropositive, placing the donor among the 250 to 300 seropositive members of the cohort. A peripheral blood sample was provided by each donor, and peripheral blood mononuclear cells were used for TCR beta sequencing. The Qiagen DNeasy Blood Extraction Kit was used to extract genomic DNA from the blood cell samples. V has 7 bases trimmed and J has 4 bases trimmed; junction bases matching no gene number 10. Sequences LNHDA (CDR1) and SQIVND (CDR2) are obtained from the germline V gene (reference sequence). The CDR3 has 15 amino acids, counting the end cysteine and phenylalanine. The retained sequence is limited to the CDR3, 45 bases, with the frame set at the first base. The protocol used for the library was the immunoSEQ multiplex PCR assay. For the multiplex PCR, a mixture combining 60 forward primers for TCR Vbeta segments and 13 reverse primers for TCR Jbeta segments was used. The CDR3 region of rearranged TCR beta genes was amplified from genomic DNA with a multiplex PCR assay. The Illumina HiSeq System was used to sequence the amplified TCR beta libraries as 87-base-pair reads. Under the source paper's analysis protocol: A later analysis tallied around 82 million unique TCR beta chains across the 640 or so repertoires, and some 10 million of those chains were shared by two or more donors. Raw reads were error-corrected and collapsed into unique sequences by a nearest-neighbor algorithm in which closely related sequences were merged to remove PCR and sequencing errors. Alignment of CDR3 sequences to IMGT reference sequences was used to assign V, D and J gene segments. Each retained sequence needed at least a six-nucleotide match to both a V gene segment and a J gene segment. A rearrangement was called productive if the CDR3 had no stop codons and remained in frame with V and J, and every other rearrangement was called non-productive. Following IMGT convention, CDR3 was defined as the stretch from the second conserved V-encoded cysteine to the conserved J-encoded phenylalanine. The earlier analysis of about 640 of the donors excluded any sequence lacking an unambiguous match to a single V gene segment. An earlier analysis of approximately 590 of the donors classified V segments as functional when productive rearrangements were above 56.7% and as segregating when the standard deviation between donors was above 5%. A statistical classification framework was built to diagnose cytomegalovirus status from the catalog of TCR beta chain sequences. In a later analysis, TCR nucleotide sequences were compared against IMGT/GENE-DB human TR gene sequences so that V and J genes could be assigned. In a later analysis, CDR3 sequences and most-parsimonious VDJ recombination scenarios were assigned using the TCRdist pipeline. A later analysis defined each TCR beta chain by its CDR3 amino acid sequence plus V-gene family, and excluded reads lacking a unique V-gene family. In a later analysis, 500 to 650 highly shared, low-generation-probability nucleotide sequences were removed to address suspected cross-contamination and a sequencing artifact. A later analysis calculated a clonal expansion index for each public chain from normalized within-repertoire ranks of inferred template counts. A later analysis computed generation probabilities with a VDJ recombination model fitted to out-of-frame rearrangements, and checked the results against IGoR. A later analysis scored TCR-TCR, TCR-HLA and TCR-CMV co-occurrence with hypergeometric tests, applying a repertoire-size bias correction to TCR pairs. False discovery rates were estimated in a later analysis by permuting HLA or CMV assignments 20 times. In a later analysis, co-occurring TCRs were grouped with DBSCAN, and TCRdist sequence similarity was added when clustering was performed within HLA-allele-positive subsets. Co-occurrence clustering excluded repertoires with fewer than 30,000 or more than 120,000 public chains, plus five with anomalous nucleotide sharing. TCRdb took over this immuneACCESS table, retaining in-frame rearrangements with V and J assigned. Such tables are incomplete; in checked studies, under half of the missing clones stem from an unresolved V gene, and the remainder is unexplained. The V and J calls and clone size come from that table; D and trimming were worked out from the DNA. The sample table contains 90,000 to 120,000 clones; only one count was recorded for 60% to 80% of them. Roughly 5% of the sample goes to the ten largest clones.

The rearrangement joined TRBV19 to TRBJ2-1; TRBD1 lines up with 7 middle nucleotides. This receptor was identified in a man aged 60-69 years in good health and CMV-seropositive. Sequenced input: PBMCs. At the DNA level, the sequence is TGTGCCAGTACCCAGGGACAGACATTATACAATGAGCAGTTCTTC. Translated, this is CASTQGQTLYNEQFF. Reference TRBV19 and TRBJ2-1 proteins supply the regions before and after the CDR3; the full variable domain is: DGGITQSPKYLFRKEGQNVTLSCEQNLNHDAMYWYRQDPGQGLRLIYYSQIVNDFQKGDIAEGYSVSREKKESFPLTVTSAQKNPTAFYLCASTQGQTLYNEQFFGPGTRLTVL.